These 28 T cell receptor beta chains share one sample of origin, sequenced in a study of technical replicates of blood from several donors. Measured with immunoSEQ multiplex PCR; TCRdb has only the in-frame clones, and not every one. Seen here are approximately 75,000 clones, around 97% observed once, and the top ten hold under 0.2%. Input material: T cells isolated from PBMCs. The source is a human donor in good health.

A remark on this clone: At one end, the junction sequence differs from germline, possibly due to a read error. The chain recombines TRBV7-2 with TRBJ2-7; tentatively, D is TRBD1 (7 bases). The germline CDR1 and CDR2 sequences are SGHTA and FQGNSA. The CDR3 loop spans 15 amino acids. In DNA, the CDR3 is TGTGCCAGCAGCTTCTTCGACAGGGACTCCCACGAGCAGTACTTC. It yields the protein CASSFFDRDSHEQYF.

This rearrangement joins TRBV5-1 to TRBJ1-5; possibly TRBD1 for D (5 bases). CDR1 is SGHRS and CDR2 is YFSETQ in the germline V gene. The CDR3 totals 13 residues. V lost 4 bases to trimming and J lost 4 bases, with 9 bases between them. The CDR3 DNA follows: TGCGCCAGCAGCCCGGGGGGGAATCAGCCCCAGCATTTT. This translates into CASSPGGNQPQHF.

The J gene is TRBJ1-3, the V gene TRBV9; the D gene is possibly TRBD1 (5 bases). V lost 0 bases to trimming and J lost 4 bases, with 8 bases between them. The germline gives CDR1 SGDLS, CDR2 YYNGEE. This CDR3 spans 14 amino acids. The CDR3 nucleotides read TGTGCCAGCAGCGTAGGGGGACTAGGAAACACCATATATTTT. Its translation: CASSVGGLGNTIYF.

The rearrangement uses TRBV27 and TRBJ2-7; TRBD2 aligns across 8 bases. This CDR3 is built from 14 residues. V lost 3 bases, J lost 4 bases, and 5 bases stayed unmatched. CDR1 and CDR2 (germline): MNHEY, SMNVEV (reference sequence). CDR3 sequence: CASSFVAGKYEQYF. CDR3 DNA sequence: TGTGCCAGCAGTTTTGTAGCGGGAAAGTACGAGCAGTACTTC.

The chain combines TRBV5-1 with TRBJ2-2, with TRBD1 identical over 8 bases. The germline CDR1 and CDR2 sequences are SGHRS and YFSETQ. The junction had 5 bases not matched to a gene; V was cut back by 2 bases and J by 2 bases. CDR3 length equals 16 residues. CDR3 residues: CASSFGQGRNTGELFF. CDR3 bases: TGCGCCAGCAGCTTTGGACAGGGAAGAAACACCGGGGAGCTGTTTTTT.

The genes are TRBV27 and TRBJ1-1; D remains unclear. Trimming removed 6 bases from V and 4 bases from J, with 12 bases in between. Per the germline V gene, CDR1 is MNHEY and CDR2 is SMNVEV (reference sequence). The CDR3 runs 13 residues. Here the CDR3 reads CASRAGLVTEAFF. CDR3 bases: TGTGCCAGCAGGGCCGGGTTGGTCACTGAAGCTTTCTTT.

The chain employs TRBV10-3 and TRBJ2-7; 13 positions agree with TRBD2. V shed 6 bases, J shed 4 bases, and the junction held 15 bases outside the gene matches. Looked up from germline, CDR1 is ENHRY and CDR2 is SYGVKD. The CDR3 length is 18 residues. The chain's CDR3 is CAISPGTSGEGNVYEQYF. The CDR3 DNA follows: TGTGCCATCAGCCCGGGGACTAGCGGGGAGGGGAACGTTTACGAGCAGTACTTC.

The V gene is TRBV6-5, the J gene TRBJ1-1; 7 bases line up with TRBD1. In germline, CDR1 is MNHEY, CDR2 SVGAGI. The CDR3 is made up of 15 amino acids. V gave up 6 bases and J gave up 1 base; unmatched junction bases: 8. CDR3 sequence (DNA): TGTGCCAGCAGATTAGGGGGCGGTTCGAACACTGAAGCTTTCTTT. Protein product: CASRLGGGSNTEAFF.

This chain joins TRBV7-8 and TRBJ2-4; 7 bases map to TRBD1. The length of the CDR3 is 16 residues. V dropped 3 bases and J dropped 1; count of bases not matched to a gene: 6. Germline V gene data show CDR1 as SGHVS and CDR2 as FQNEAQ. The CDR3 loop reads CASSFDRVGAKNIQYF. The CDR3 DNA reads TGTGCCAGCAGCTTCGACAGGGTTGGCGCCAAAAACATTCAGTACTTC.

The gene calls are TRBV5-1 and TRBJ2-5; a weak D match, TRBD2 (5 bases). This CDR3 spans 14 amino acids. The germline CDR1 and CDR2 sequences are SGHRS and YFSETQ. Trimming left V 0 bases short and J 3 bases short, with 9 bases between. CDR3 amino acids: CASSLDAGKETQYF. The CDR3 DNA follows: TGCGCCAGCAGCTTGGATGCGGGTAAAGAGACCCAGTACTTC.

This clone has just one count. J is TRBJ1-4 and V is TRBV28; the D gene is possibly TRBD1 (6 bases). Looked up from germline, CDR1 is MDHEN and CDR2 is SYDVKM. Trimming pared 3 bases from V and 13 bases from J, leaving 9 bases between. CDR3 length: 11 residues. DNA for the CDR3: TGTGCCAGCAGTTTGTCAGGGGTACTGTTTTTT. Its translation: CASSLSGVLFF.

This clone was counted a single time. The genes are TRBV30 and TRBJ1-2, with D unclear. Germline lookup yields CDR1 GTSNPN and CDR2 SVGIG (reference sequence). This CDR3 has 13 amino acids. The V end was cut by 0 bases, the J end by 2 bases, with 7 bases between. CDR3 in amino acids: CAWSVGRNYGYTF. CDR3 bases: TGTGCCTGGAGTGTGGGGAGAAACTATGGCTACACCTTC.

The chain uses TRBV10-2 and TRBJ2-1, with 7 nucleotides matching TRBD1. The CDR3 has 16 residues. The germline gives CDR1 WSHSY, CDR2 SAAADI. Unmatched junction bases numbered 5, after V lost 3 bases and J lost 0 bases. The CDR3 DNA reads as TGCGCCAGCAGTGACAGGACAGGATACTCCTACAATGAGCAGTTCTTC. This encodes CASSDRTGYSYNEQFF.

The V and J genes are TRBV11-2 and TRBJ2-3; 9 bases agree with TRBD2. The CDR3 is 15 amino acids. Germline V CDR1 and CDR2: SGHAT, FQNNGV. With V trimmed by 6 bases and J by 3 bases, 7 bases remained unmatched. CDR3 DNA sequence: TGTGCCAGCAGTTCGCTAGCGGGGAGGACAGATACGCAGTATTTT. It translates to CASSSLAGRTDTQYF.

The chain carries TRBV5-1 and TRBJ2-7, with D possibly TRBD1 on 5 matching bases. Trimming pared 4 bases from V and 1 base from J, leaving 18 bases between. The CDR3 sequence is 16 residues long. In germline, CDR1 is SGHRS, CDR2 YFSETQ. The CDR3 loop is CASSPAGQGASYEQYF. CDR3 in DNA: TGCGCCAGCAGCCCGGCCGGGCAGGGTGCTTCCTACGAGCAGTACTTC.

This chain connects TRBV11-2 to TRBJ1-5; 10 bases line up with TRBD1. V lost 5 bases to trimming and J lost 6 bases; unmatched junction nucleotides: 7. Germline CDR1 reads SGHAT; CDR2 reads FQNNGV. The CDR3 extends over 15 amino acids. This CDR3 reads CASSKGTGAGQPQHF. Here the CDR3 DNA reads TGTGCCAGCAGCAAGGGGACAGGGGCTGGTCAGCCCCAGCATTTT.

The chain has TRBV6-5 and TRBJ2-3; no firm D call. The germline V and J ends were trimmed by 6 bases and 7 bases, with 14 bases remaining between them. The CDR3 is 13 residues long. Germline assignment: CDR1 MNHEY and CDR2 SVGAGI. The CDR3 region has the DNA TGTGCCAGCAGATGGATAAGCACTAATACGCAGTATTTT. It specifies CASRWISTNTQYF.

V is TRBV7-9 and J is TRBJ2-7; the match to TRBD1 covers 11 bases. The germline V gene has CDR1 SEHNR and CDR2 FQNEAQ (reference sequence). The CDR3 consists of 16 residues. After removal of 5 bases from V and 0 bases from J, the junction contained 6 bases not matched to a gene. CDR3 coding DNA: TGTGCCAGCAGCCCCTTGGGACAGGGGGACTCCTACGAGCAGTACTTC. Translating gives CASSPLGQGDSYEQYF.

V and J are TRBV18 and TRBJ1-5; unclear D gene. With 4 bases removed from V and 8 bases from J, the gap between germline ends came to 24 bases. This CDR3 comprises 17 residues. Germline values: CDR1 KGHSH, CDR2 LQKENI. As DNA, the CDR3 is TGTGCCAGCTCACAGGGAGACCAATCCGCCCGAAGTAAGCCCCAGCATTTT. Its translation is CASSQGDQSARSKPQHF.

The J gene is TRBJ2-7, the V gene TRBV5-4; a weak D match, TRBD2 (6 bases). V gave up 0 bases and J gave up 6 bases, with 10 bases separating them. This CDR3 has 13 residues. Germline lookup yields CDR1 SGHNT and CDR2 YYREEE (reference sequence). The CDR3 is CASSLVGGTEQYF. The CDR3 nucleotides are TGTGCCAGCAGCTTGGTGGGCGGGACCGAGCAGTACTTC.

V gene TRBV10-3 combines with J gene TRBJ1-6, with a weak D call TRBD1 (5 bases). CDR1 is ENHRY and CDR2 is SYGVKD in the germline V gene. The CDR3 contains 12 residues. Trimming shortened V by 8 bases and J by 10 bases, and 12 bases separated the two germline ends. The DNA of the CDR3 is TGTGCCATCTCGGGACTCGGATCACCCCTCCACTTT. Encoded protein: CAISGLGSPLHF.

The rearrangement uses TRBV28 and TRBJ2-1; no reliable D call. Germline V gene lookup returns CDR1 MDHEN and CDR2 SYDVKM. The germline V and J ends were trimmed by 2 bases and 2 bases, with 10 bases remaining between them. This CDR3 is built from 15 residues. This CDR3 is CASSLPREAYNEQFF. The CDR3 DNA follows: TGTGCCAGCAGTTTACCGAGAGAGGCCTACAATGAGCAGTTCTTC.

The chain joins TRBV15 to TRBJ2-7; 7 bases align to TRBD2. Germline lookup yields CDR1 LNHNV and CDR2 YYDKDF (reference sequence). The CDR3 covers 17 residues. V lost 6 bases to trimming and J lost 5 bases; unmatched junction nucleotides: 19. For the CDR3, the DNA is TGTGCCACCAGGAAAGATTCTTCATCGGGGGGATCCCACGAGCAGTACTTC. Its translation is CATRKDSSSGGSHEQYF. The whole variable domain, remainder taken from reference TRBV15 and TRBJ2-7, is DAMVIQNPRYQVTQFGKPVTLSCSQTLNHNVMYWYQQKSSQAPKLLFHYYDKDFNNEADTPDNFQSRRPNTSFCFLDIRSPGLGDTAMYLCATRKDSSSGGSHEQYFGPGTRLTVT.

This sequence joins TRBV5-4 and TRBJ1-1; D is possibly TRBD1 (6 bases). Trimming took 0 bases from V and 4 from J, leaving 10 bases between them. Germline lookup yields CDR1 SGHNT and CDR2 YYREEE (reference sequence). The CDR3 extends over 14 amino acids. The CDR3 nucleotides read TGTGCCAGCAGCTTGGTACAAGGGGGCACTGAAGCTTTCTTT. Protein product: CASSLVQGGTEAFF.

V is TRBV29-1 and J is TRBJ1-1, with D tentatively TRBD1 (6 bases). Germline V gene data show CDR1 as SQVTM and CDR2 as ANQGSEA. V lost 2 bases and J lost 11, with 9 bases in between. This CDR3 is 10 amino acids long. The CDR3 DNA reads TGCAGCGTTGAAACAGGGTTGGCTTTCTTT. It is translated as CSVETGLAFF.

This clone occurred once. The CDR3 loop reads CASSPFWADSYEQYF. The CDR3 DNA sequence: TGCGCCAGCAGCCCCTTTTGGGCAGACTCCTACGAGCAGTACTTC. This sequence joins TRBV4-1 and TRBJ2-7; D unclear. This CDR3 has 15 residues. Germline-derived CDR1 and CDR2 are MGHRA and YSYEKL. Between the trimmed V and J ends, which lost 4 bases and 0 bases, there was a span of 13 bases.

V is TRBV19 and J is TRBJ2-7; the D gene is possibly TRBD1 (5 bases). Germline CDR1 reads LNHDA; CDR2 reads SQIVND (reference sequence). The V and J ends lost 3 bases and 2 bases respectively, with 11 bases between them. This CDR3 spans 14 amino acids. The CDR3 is CASSMRQGTYEQYF. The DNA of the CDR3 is TGTGCCAGTAGTATGCGGCAGGGCACCTACGAGCAGTACTTC.

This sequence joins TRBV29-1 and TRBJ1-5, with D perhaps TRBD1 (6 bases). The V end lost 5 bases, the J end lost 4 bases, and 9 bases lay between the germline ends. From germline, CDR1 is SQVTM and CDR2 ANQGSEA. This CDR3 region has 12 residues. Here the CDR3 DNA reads TGCAGCGTTCTAACAGGGAATCAGCCCCAGCATTTT. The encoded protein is CSVLTGNQPQHF.